The clone carrying this TCR beta chain was detected a few times. No antigen is known for it. The template used for profiling TCR beta VDJ and CDR3 was genomic DNA. Using its own MiXCR run on the reads, TCRdb lists one record per CDR3 protein. The table shows 200,000 or so distinct CDR3 sequences, with 64% occurring only once. This specimen belongs to a study of CD8+CD57+ T cells in acquired aplastic anemia. Background on the study: On average, sorted CD4+ and CD8+ cells gave approximately 3.1 ug of DNA. Overall study findings and caveats: The number of CD8+ CDR3 sequences shared by patients and controls was roughly 31. Researchers reported that CD8+ Simpson's diversity was not significantly different in patients versus controls.

With 1 base clipped from V and 14 bases from J, the junction kept 8 bases outside the gene matches. CDR1 is SQVTM and CDR2 is ANQGSEA in the germline V gene. The CDR3 is 12 amino acids. The sequencing input was sorted CD4+, CD8+, or CD8+CD57+ T cells (not recorded which) from PBMCs. This clonotype was sampled from a human donor with severe aplastic anemia or a healthy control (not recorded which). The V call is TRBV29-1, the J call TRBJ1-5; TRBD1 agrees at 7 bases. CDR3 nucleotides: TGCAGCGTTGAAGGGGGGACAGTCTACGAGCATTTT. Translation: CSVEGGTVYEHF.